This T cell receptor beta chain was identified in a study of blood T cell repertoires in COVID-19. Germline V lookup: CDR1 LNHDA, CDR2 SQIVND (reference sequence). V was clipped by 5 bases and J by 1 base; unmatched bases: 7. CDR3 length: 16 residues. Some clones are missing from TCRdb's copy, which holds only in-frame ones; the method was immunoSEQ multiplex PCR. Altogether around 310,000 clones are present, 89% being singletons, with the ten largest covering roughly an eighth. This clonotype originated in an older woman with acute or convalescent COVID-19. What was sequenced was peripheral blood. V gene TRBV19 combines with J gene TRBJ2-5; 10 bases align to TRBD1. In nucleotides, the CDR3 is TGTGCCAGTAGTCCCCGGACAGGGGGGATCCAAGAGACCCAGTACTTC. Its translation is CASSPRTGGIQETQYF. Full variable domain (rest looked up from reference TRBV19 and TRBJ2-5): DGGITQSPKYLFRKEGQNVTLSCEQNLNHDAMYWYRQDPGQGLRLIYYSQIVNDFQKGDIAEGYSVSREKKESFPLTVTSAQKNPTAFYLCASSPRTGGIQETQYFGPGTRLLVL.